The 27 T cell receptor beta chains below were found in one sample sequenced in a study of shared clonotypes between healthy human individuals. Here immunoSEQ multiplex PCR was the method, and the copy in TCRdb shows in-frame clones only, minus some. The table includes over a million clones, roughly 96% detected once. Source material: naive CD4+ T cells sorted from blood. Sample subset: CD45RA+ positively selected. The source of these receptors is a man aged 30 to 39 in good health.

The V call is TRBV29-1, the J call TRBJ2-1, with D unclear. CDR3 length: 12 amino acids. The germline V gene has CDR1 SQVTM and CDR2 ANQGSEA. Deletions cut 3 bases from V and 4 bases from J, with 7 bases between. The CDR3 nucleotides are TGCAGCGTTGAGGCTCGATACAATGAGCAGTTCTTC. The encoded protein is CSVEARYNEQFF.

CDR3 in amino acids: CAISDPPGLPGANEKLFF. In DNA, the CDR3 is TGTGCCATCAGTGACCCACCGGGACTTCCTGGAGCTAATGAAAAACTGTTTTTT. The rearrangement joins TRBV10-3 to TRBJ1-4, with TRBD1 as a possible D gene (5 bases). Looked up from germline, CDR1 is ENHRY and CDR2 is SYGVKD. With 3 bases removed from V and 3 bases from J, the gap between germline ends came to 20 bases. The CDR3 loop spans 18 amino acids.

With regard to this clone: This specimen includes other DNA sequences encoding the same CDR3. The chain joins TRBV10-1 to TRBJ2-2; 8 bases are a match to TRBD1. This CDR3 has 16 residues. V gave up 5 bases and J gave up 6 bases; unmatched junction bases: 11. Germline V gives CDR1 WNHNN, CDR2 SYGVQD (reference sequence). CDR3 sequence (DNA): TGCGCCAGCAGTTTGACAGGGGCCCTAACACCCGGGGAGCTGTTTTTT. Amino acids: CASSLTGALTPGELFF.

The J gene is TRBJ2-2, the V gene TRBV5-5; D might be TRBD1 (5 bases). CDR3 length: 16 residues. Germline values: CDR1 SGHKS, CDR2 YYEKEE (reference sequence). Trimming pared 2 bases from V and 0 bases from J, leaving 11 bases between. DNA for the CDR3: TGTGCCAGCAGCTTCAGAGGACAAACGAACACCGGGGAGCTGTTTTTT. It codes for CASSFRGQTNTGELFF.

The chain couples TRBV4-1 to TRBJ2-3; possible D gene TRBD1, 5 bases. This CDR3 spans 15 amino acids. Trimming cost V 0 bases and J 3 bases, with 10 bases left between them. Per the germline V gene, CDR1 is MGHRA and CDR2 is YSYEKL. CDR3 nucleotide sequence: TGCGCCAGCAGCCAAGATCCAGGGATGACAGATACGCAGTATTTT. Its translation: CASSQDPGMTDTQYF.

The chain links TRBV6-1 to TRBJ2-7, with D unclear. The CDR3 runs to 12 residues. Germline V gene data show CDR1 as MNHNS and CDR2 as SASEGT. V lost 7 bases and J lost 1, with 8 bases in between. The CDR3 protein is CASNLGSYEQYF. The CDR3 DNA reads TGTGCCAGCAACCTCGGATCCTACGAGCAGTACTTC.

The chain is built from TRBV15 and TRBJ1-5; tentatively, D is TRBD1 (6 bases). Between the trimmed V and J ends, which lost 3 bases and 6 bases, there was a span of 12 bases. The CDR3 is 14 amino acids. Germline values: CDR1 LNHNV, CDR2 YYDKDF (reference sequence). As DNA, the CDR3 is TGTGCCACCAGCAGTAGACAGGAAGGTCAGCCCCAGCATTTT. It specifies CATSSRQEGQPQHF.

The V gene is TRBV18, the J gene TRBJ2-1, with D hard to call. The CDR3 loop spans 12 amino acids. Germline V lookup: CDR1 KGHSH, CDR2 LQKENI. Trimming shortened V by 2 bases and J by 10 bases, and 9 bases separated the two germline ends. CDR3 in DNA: TGTGCCAGCTCACCAGACGGAAGGGAGCAGTTCTTC. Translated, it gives CASSPDGREQFF.

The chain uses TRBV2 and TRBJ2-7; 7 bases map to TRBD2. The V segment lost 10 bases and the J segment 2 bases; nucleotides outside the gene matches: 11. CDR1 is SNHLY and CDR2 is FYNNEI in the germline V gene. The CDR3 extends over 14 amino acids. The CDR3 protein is CATMTREDTYEQYF. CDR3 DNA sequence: TGTGCCACCATGACCCGGGAGGATACCTACGAGCAGTACTTC. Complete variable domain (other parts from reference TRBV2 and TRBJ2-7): EPEVTQTPSHQVTQMGQEVILRCVPISNHLYFYWYRQILGQKVEFLVSFYNNEISEKSEIFDDQFSVERPDGSNFTLKIRSTKLEDSAMYFCATMTREDTYEQYFGPGTRLTVT.

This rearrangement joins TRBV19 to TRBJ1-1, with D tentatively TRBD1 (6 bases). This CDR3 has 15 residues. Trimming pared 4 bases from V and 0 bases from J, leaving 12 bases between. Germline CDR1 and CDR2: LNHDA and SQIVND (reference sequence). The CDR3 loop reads CASSTRTALNTEAFF. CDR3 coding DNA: TGTGCCAGTAGTACCCGGACAGCATTGAACACTGAAGCTTTCTTT.

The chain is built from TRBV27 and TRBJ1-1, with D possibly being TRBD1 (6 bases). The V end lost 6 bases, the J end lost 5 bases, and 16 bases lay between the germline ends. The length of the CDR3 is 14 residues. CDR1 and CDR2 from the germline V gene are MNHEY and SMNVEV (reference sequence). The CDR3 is CASSPRRTETEAFF. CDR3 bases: TGTGCCAGCAGCCCACGGCGGACAGAAACTGAAGCTTTCTTT.

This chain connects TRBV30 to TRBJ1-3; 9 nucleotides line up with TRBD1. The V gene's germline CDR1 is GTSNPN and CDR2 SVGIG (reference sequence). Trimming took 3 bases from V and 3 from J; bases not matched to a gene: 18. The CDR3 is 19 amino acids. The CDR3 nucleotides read TGTGCCTGGAGAGTGGACAGGGGTATTGGTGTGCTGAGTGGAAACACCATATATTTT. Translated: CAWRVDRGIGVLSGNTIYF.

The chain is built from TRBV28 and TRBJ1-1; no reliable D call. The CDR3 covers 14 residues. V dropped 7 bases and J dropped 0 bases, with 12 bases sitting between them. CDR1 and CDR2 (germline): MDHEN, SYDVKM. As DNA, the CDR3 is TGTGCCAGCACGTCAGGACTGTTGAACACTGAAGCTTTCTTT. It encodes CASTSGLLNTEAFF.

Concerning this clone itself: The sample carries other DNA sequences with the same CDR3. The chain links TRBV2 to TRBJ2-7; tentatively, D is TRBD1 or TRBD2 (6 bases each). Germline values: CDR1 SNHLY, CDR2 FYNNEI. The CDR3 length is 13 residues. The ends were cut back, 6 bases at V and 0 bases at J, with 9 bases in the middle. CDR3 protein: CASRGGGSYEQYF. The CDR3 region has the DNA TGTGCCAGCAGAGGAGGGGGCTCCTACGAGCAGTACTTC.

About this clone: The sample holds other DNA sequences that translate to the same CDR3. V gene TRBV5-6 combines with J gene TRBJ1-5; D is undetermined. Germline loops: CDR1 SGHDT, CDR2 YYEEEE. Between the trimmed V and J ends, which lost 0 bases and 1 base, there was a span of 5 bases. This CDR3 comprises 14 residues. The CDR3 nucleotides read TGTGCCAGCAGCTTGGGACTCAGCAATCAGCCCCAGCATTTT. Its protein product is CASSLGLSNQPQHF.

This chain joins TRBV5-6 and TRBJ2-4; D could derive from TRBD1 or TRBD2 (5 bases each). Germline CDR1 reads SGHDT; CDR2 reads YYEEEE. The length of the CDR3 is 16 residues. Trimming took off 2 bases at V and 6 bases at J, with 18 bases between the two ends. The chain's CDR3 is CASSFGTEDWRNIQYF. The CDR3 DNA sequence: TGTGCCAGCAGCTTTGGGACGGAGGATTGGAGAAACATTCAGTACTTC.

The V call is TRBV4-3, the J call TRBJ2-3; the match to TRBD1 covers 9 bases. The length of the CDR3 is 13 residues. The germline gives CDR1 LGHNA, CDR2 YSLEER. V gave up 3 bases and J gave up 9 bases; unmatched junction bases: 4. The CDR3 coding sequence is TGCGCCAGCAGCCAGACCGGGACAGGGACGCAGTATTTT. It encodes CASSQTGTGTQYF.

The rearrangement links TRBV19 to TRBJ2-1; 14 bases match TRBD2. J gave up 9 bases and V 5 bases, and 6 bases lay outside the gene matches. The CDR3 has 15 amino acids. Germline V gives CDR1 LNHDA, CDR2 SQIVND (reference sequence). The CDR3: CASSGGLAGVVEQFF. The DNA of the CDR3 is TGTGCCAGTAGTGGGGGACTAGCGGGAGTCGTTGAGCAGTTCTTC.

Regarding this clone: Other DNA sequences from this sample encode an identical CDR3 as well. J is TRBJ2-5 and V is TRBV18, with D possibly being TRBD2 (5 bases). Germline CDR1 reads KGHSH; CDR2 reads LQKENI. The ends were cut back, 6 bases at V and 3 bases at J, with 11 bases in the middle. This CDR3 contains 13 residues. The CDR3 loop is CASSPPGKETQYF. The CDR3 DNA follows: TGTGCCAGCTCTCCCCCGGGGAAAGAGACCCAGTACTTC.

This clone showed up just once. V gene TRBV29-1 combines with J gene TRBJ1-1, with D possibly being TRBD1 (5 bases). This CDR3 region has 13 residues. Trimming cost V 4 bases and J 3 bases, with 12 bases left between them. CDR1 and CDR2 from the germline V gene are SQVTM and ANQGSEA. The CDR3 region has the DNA TGCAGCGTTGTTAAAGGGGTTGACACTGAAGCTTTCTTT. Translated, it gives CSVVKGVDTEAFF.

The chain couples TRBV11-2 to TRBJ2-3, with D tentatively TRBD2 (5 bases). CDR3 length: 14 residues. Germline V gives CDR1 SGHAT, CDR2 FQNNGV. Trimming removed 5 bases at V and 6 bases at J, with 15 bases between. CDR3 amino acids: CASSSWAGGDTQYF. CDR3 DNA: TGTGCCAGCAGCAGTTGGGCAGGAGGCGATACGCAGTATTTT.

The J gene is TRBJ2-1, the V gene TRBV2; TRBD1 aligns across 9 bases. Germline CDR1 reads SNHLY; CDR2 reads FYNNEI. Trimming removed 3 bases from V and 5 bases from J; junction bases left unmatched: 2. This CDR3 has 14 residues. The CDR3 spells CASSETGGDNEQFF. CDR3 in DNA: TGTGCCAGCAGTGAGACAGGGGGGGACAATGAGCAGTTCTTC.

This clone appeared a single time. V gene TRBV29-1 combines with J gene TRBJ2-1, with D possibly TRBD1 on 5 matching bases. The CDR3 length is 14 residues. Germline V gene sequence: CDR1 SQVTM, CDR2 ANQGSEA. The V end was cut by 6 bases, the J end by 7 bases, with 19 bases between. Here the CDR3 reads CSVYRQPSKNEQFF. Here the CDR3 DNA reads TGCAGCGTCTATAGACAGCCGTCCAAAAATGAGCAGTTCTTC.

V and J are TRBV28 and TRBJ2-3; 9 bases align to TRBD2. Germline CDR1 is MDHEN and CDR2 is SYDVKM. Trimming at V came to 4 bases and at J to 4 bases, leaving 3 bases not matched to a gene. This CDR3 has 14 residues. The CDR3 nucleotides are TGTGCCAGCAGTTCTTTAGCGGGAGCAGATACGCAGTATTTT. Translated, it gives CASSSLAGADTQYF.

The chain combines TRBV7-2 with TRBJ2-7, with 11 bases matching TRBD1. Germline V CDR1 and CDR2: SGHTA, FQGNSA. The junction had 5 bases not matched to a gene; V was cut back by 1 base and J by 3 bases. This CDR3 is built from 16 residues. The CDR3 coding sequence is TGTGCCAGCAGCTTAGTGAGGGACAGGGGGTTCTACGAGCAGTACTTC. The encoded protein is CASSLVRDRGFYEQYF.

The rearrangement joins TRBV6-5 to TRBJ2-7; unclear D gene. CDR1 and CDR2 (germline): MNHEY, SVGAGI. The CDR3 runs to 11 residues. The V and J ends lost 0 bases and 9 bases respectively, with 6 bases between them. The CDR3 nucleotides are TGTGCCAGCAGTTACTCTGGGGTGCAGTACTTC. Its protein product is CASSYSGVQYF.

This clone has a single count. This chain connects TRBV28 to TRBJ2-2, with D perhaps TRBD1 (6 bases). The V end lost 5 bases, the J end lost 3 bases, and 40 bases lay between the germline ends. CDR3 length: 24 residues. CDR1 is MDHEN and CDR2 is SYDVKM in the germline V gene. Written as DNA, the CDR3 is TGTGCCAGCAGTCCATACACGCCACCCGCGGCCCACCATCAGGGAGAGGGGGACACCGGGGAGCTGTTTTTT. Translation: CASSPYTPPAAHHQGEGDTGELFF.